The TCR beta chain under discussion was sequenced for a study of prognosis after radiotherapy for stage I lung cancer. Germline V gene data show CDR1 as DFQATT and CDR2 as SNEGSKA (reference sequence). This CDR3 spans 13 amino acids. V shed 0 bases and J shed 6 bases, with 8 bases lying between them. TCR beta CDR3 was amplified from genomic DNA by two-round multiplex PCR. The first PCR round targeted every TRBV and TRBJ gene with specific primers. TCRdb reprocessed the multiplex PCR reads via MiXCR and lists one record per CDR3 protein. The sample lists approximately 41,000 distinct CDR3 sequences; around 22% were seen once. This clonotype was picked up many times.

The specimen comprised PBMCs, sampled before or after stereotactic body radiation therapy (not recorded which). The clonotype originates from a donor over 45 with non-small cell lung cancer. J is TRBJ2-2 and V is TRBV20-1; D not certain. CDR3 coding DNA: TGCAGTGCTAGAGACAGGTCGGCCGGGGAGCTGTTTTTT. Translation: CSARDRSAGELFF.